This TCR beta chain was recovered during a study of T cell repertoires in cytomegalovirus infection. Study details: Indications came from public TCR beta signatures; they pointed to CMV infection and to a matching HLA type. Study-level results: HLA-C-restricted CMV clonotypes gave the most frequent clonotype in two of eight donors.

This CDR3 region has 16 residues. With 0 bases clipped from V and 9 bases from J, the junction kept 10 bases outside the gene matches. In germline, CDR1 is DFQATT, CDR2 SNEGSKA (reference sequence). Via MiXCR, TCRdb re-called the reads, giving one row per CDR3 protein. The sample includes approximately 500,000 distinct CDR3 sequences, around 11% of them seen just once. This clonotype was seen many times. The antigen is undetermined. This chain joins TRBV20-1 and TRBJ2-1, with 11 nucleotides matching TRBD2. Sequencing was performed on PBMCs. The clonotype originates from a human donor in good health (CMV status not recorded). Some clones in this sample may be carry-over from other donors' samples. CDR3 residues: CSARDSTSGKFSEQFF. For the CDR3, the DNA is TGCAGTGCTAGAGATTCGACTAGCGGGAAATTCTCTGAGCAGTTCTTC.